Given below is one T cell receptor beta chain in context. Other DNA variants within this sample encode the same CDR3. The CDR3 loop spans 11 amino acids. Germline values: CDR1 DFQATT, CDR2 SNEGSKA (reference sequence). Trimming removed 0 bases from V and 6 bases from J, with 4 bases in between. The data belong to a study of shared clonotypes between healthy human individuals. This table comes from immunoSEQ multiplex PCR, and its TCRdb copy is limited to in-frame clones, with some not included. The sample gives 700,000 or so clones, around 72% of which show up once; about 1.7% is in the top ten. The chain employs TRBV20-1 and TRBJ2-3; no clear D. The sequenced sample was memory CD4+ T cells sorted from blood. Subset meaning: CD45RA-negative fraction. This TCR was recovered from a woman younger than 45 in good health. The CDR3 nucleotides are TGCAGTGCTAGAGAACGGGATACGCAGTATTTT. This sequence encodes CSARERDTQYF.